These 29 T cell receptor beta chains were sequenced from one sample in a study of T cell repertoires in cytomegalovirus infection. These receptors' antigens are unknown. TCRdb reanalysed the reads using MiXCR and keeps one entry per CDR3 protein. The sample contains hundreds of thousands of distinct CDR3 sequences, 33% of which appear only once. Sequencing used cultured PBMCs, obtained from culture after CMV antigen stimulation. The receptor set was obtained from a human donor in good health (CMV status not recorded). Some clones in this sample may be carry-over from other donors' samples.

The V gene is TRBV20-1, the J gene TRBJ2-2; tentatively, D is TRBD1 (5 bases). CDR1 is DFQATT and CDR2 is SNEGSKA in the germline V gene (reference sequence). This CDR3 spans 13 amino acids. The V and J ends lost 0 bases and 6 bases respectively, with 8 bases between them. CDR3 residues: CSARDRDPGELFF. The CDR3 DNA follows: TGCAGTGCTAGAGACAGGGATCCCGGGGAGCTGTTTTTT.

There are a few counts of this clonotype. The chain recombines TRBV11-1 with TRBJ2-1; D is possibly TRBD2 (6 bases). The length of the CDR3 is 16 residues. The germline V gene has CDR1 SGHAT and CDR2 FQDESV (reference sequence). Trimming cost V 4 bases and J 0 bases, with 13 bases left between them. CDR3 sequence reads: CASSSHIGSSYNEQFF. In nucleotides, the CDR3 is TGTGCCAGCAGCTCACACATCGGGAGCTCCTACAATGAGCAGTTCTTC.

This clonotype was counted between two and nine times. The chain has TRBV28 and TRBJ2-7; D possibly corresponds to TRBD2 (6 bases). From germline, CDR1 is MDHEN and CDR2 SYDVKM. The CDR3 spans 17 residues. The V end was cut by 2 bases, the J end by 5 bases, with 22 bases between. The CDR3 coding sequence is TGTGCCAGCAGTTTACCAGGAGTGACGGGGACTCGGCACGAGCAGTACTTC. Its translation is CASSLPGVTGTRHEQYF.

This clonotype turned up a few times. This chain connects TRBV2 to TRBJ1-4, with no clear D. V shed 3 bases and J shed 4 bases, with 9 bases lying between them. The CDR3 is 14 residues long. CDR1 is SNHLY, CDR2 FYNNEI, per germline. The CDR3 region is CASSDGGYNEKLFF. CDR3 DNA: TGTGCCAGCAGTGATGGTGGATATAATGAAAAACTGTTTTTT.

The chain couples TRBV15 to TRBJ1-4; 7 bases are shared with TRBD1. CDR1 is LNHNV and CDR2 is YYDKDF in the germline V gene (reference sequence). Losses at the gene ends were 5 bases for V and 7 bases for J; bases not matched to a gene: 7. This CDR3 has 14 amino acids. CDR3 amino acids: CATSPTGEGEKLFF. The CDR3 DNA follows: TGTGCCACCAGCCCTACAGGGGAAGGTGAAAAACTGTTTTTT.

The genes are TRBV4-1 and TRBJ2-7; 12 positions agree with TRBD1. Per the germline V gene, CDR1 is MGHRA and CDR2 is YSYEKL. The ends lost 6 bases at V and 2 bases at J; junction bases unmatched: 5. The CDR3 spans 15 residues. CDR3 sequence reads: CASRLGQGATYEQYF. DNA for the CDR3: TGCGCCAGCAGATTGGGACAGGGGGCAACCTACGAGCAGTACTTC.

V and J are TRBV6-1 and TRBJ1-1; no definite D call. CDR3 length: 15 residues. Germline V gene data show CDR1 as MNHNS and CDR2 as SASEGT. Between the trimmed V and J ends, which lost 4 bases and 1 base, there was a span of 13 bases. The CDR3 reads CASSADYRPNTEAFF. For the CDR3, the DNA is TGTGCCAGCAGTGCCGATTATCGGCCGAACACTGAAGCTTTCTTT.

J is TRBJ2-1 and V is TRBV7-6, with D tentatively TRBD2 (6 bases). The ends were cut back, 6 bases at V and 0 bases at J, with 12 bases in the middle. The CDR3 length is 15 residues. Germline assignment: CDR1 SGHVS and CDR2 FNYEAQ. Written as DNA, the CDR3 is TGTGCCAGCAGTTCCGCGGGGCCCTCCTACAATGAGCAGTTCTTC. It yields the protein CASSSAGPSYNEQFF.

This clonotype was seen a handful of times. The chain couples TRBV7-6 to TRBJ2-7, with D uncertain. Per the germline V gene, CDR1 is SGHVS and CDR2 is FNYEAQ. The CDR3 covers 14 residues. V dropped 7 bases and J dropped 4 bases, with 17 bases sitting between them. CDR3 residues: CASTMSLVGYEQYF. CDR3 bases: TGTGCCAGCACTATGTCCCTAGTGGGATACGAGCAGTACTTC. Complete variable domain (other parts from reference TRBV7-6 and TRBJ2-7): GAGVSQSPRYKVTKRGQDVALRCDPISGHVSLYWYRQALGQGPEFLTYFNYEAQQDKSGLPNDRFSAERPEGSISTLTIQRTEQRDSAMYRCASTMSLVGYEQYFGPGTRLTVT.

This sequence joins TRBV5-4 and TRBJ2-3, with a possible D match to TRBD1 (6 bases). The CDR3 loop spans 17 amino acids. Trimming cost V 2 bases and J 2 bases, with 18 bases left between them. The germline V gene encodes CDR1 SGHNT and CDR2 YYREEE (reference sequence). The CDR3, as DNA: TGTGCCAGCAGCTTTCCCCTAGGACAGACTGACACAGATACGCAGTATTTT. The encoded protein is CASSFPLGQTDTDTQYF.

This clonotype was detected only a few times. V and J are TRBV11-2 and TRBJ2-7; D remains unclear. V was cut by 2 bases and J by 2 bases, with 7 bases left in between. Germline V gene sequence: CDR1 SGHAT, CDR2 FQNNGV. This CDR3 has 13 residues. The CDR3 DNA reads as TGTGCCAGCAGCTTACCCCCAACCTACGAGCAGTACTTC. Protein: CASSLPPTYEQYF.

This clonotype was picked up a small number of times. The chain is built from TRBV7-2 and TRBJ1-1; TRBD1 is a possible D gene (5 bases). The ends were cut back, 2 bases at V and 0 bases at J, with 10 bases in the middle. Germline assignment: CDR1 SGHTA and CDR2 FQGNSA. The CDR3 loop spans 15 amino acids. Here the CDR3 reads CASSLQGSVNTEAFF. CDR3 coding DNA: TGTGCCAGCAGCTTACAGGGATCGGTGAACACTGAAGCTTTCTTT.

This clonotype occurred a few times. This chain joins TRBV7-6 and TRBJ2-7; 9 nucleotides line up with TRBD2. The CDR3 has 14 residues. The V and J ends lost 4 bases and 7 bases, in that order; junction bases with no gene match: 8. Germline CDR1 and CDR2: SGHVS and FNYEAQ. The CDR3 DNA sequence: TGTGCCAGCAGCTCCCTAGCGGGGCTGGGTGAGCAGTACTTC. Its protein is CASSSLAGLGEQYF.

This clonotype was seen a few times. The chain is built from TRBV28 and TRBJ2-1; D is unclear. This CDR3 has 14 amino acids. Germline V gives CDR1 MDHEN, CDR2 SYDVKM. Trimming took off 8 bases at V and 0 bases at J, with 11 bases between the two ends. CDR3 sequence: CASGDRSSYNEQFF. The CDR3 DNA reads as TGTGCCAGCGGCGACCGGAGCTCCTACAATGAGCAGTTCTTC. The full variable domain, its missing parts supplied by reference TRBV28 and TRBJ2-1, is DVKVTQSSRYLVKRTGEKVFLECVQDMDHENMFWYRQDPGLGLRLIYFSYDVKMKEKGDIPEGYSVSREKKERFSLILESASTNQTSMYLCASGDRSSYNEQFFGPGTRLTVL.

This clonotype was seen only a few times. The CDR3 region is CASSERPTGVQPQHF. DNA for the CDR3: TGTGCCAGCAGTGAACGGCCGACAGGGGTCCAGCCCCAGCATTTT. The chain employs TRBV6-1 and TRBJ1-5, with 8 bases matching TRBD1. V lost 2 bases to trimming and J lost 7 bases; unmatched junction nucleotides: 7. There are 15 residues in the CDR3. Germline V lookup: CDR1 MNHNS, CDR2 SASEGT.

This clonotype was seen a few times. The J gene is TRBJ2-7, the V gene TRBV6-2 or TRBV6-3, with D perhaps assigned TRBD1 or TRBD2 (6 bases each). V was shortened by 2 bases and J by 2 bases, with 10 bases between the two germline ends. Looked up from germline, CDR1 is MNHEY and CDR2 is SVGEGT. This CDR3 region has 14 residues. The CDR3 sequence: CASSYIGGPYEQYF. CDR3 in DNA: TGTGCCAGCAGTTACATTGGGGGGCCCTACGAGCAGTACTTC.

This clonotype was seen a handful of times. The rearrangement joins TRBV10-3 to TRBJ2-7; 10 bases line up with TRBD1. The V segment lost 0 bases and the J segment 6 bases; nucleotides outside the gene matches: 2. The CDR3 has 14 amino acids. Germline lookup yields CDR1 ENHRY and CDR2 SYGVKD. In DNA, the CDR3 is TGTGCCATCAGTGAGTCGGACAGGGGGTTCGAGCAGTACTTC. This encodes CAISESDRGFEQYF.

In its sample, this clonotype was seen a few times. The CDR3 protein is CASSGHRARETQYF. The CDR3, as DNA: TGTGCCAGCAGTGGCCACAGGGCCCGGGAGACCCAGTACTTC. This chain uses TRBV2 with TRBJ2-5; perhaps TRBD1 as D (6 bases). The CDR3 covers 14 residues. The V end was cut by 4 bases, the J end by 5 bases, with 14 bases between. Germline CDR1 is SNHLY and CDR2 is FYNNEI. The full variable domain, completed using reference TRBV2 and TRBJ2-5, is EPEVTQTPSHQVTQMGQEVILRCVPISNHLYFYWYRQILGQKVEFLVSFYNNEISEKSEIFDDQFSVERPDGSNFTLKIRSTKLEDSAMYFCASSGHRARETQYFGPGTRLLVL.

In its sample, this clonotype was seen once. V is TRBV19 and J is TRBJ1-1; no firm D call. V was trimmed by 7 bases and J by 5 bases, leaving 8 bases between them. The CDR3 covers 11 residues. From germline, CDR1 is LNHDA and CDR2 SQIVND (reference sequence). The CDR3 DNA reads TGTGCCAGTATAGGTGGTACTGAAGCTTTCTTT. The encoded protein is CASIGGTEAFF.

A remark on this clonotype: Given a much more abundant clone one base away, this may be a read error. The rearrangement joins TRBV7-2 to TRBJ1-5; 9 bases are shared with TRBD1. V shed 2 bases, J shed 0 bases, and the junction held 5 bases outside the gene matches. Germline V gene sequence: CDR1 SGHTA, CDR2 FQGNSA. This CDR3 comprises 17 residues. CDR3 in amino acids: CASSLRTGADSNQPQHF. In nucleotides, the CDR3 is TGTGCCAGCAGCTTAAGGACAGGGGCGGATAGCAATCAGCCCCAGCATTTT. Full variable domain (outside the CDR3, taken from reference TRBV7-2 and TRBJ1-5): GAGVSQSPSNKVTEKGKDVELRCDPISGHTALYWYRQSLGQGLEFLIYFQGNSAPDKSGLPSDRFSAERTGGSVSTLTIQRTQQEDSAVYLCASSLRTGADSNQPQHFGDGTRLSIL.

J is TRBJ1-5 and V is TRBV15; D remains ambiguous. This CDR3 region has 18 residues. Germline V gene data show CDR1 as LNHNV and CDR2 as YYDKDF (reference sequence). Deletions cut 0 bases from V and 5 bases from J, with 20 bases between. CDR3 bases: TGTGCCACCAGCAGAGATTCTATAGCAGTAGGTCTCTATCAGCCCCAGCATTTT. As protein: CATSRDSIAVGLYQPQHF. The entire variable domain, with the rest obtained from reference TRBV15 and TRBJ1-5, is as follows: DAMVIQNPRYQVTQFGKPVTLSCSQTLNHNVMYWYQQKSSQAPKLLFHYYDKDFNNEADTPDNFQSRRPNTSFCFLDIRSPGLGDTAMYLCATSRDSIAVGLYQPQHFGDGTRLSIL.

V usage is TRBV29-1 and J usage is TRBJ2-1, with 8 bases aligning to TRBD2. The CDR3 is made up of 17 amino acids. CDR1 SQVTM and CDR2 ANQGSEA come from the germline V gene. Unmatched junction bases numbered 11, after V lost 4 bases and J lost 0 bases. Here the CDR3 DNA reads TGCAGCGTTGGGATAGCGGGGAAGGTTAGCTCCTACAATGAGCAGTTCTTC. Residues: CSVGIAGKVSSYNEQFF.

The chain uses TRBV7-2 and TRBJ2-2; 7 bases fit TRBD1. Per the germline V gene, CDR1 is SGHTA and CDR2 is FQGNSA. Unmatched junction bases numbered 7, after V lost 11 bases and J lost 4 bases. This CDR3 comprises 13 residues. The chain's CDR3 is CAGRTGLTGELFF. The CDR3 DNA is TGTGCCGGACGGACAGGACTCACCGGGGAGCTGTTTTTT.

In its sample, this clonotype was seen a few times. The chain is built from TRBV6-6 and TRBJ1-5; 7 bases fit TRBD1. Losses at the gene ends were 8 bases for V and 2 bases for J; bases not matched to a gene: 15. Looked up from germline, CDR1 is MNHNY and CDR2 is SVGAGI (reference sequence). The CDR3 is 17 residues long. This CDR3 reads CASDRARGVGGNQPQHF. The DNA for the CDR3 is TGTGCCAGCGACAGGGCAAGGGGTGTCGGTGGCAATCAGCCCCAGCATTTT.

This rearrangement joins TRBV7-8 to TRBJ2-1; tentatively, D is TRBD1 or TRBD2 (6 bases each). Per the germline V gene, CDR1 is SGHVS and CDR2 is FQNEAQ. The CDR3 sequence is 20 residues long. The germline V and J ends were trimmed by 1 base and 4 bases, with 26 bases remaining between them. The CDR3: CASSLVRGPGPSLGYNEQFF. For the CDR3, the DNA is TGTGCCAGCAGCTTAGTTCGGGGGCCGGGTCCTTCACTGGGGTACAATGAGCAGTTCTTC.

There are a few counts of this clonotype. This chain connects TRBV11-2 to TRBJ2-1; 9 nucleotides agree with TRBD2. This CDR3 spans 16 amino acids. The germline CDR1 and CDR2 sequences are SGHAT and FQNNGV. J lost 0 bases, V lost 10 bases, and 10 bases had no gene match. CDR3 sequence reads: CATKGLAGSSYNEQFF. The DNA for the CDR3 is TGTGCCACCAAGGGGCTAGCGGGAAGCTCCTACAATGAGCAGTTCTTC. Based on the CDR3 plus reference TRBV11-2 and TRBJ2-1, the full variable domain is EAGVAQSPRYKIIEKRQSVAFWCNPISGHATLYWYQQILGQGPKLLIQFQNNGVVDDSQLPKDRFSAERLKGVDSTLKIQPAKLEDSAVYLCATKGLAGSSYNEQFFGPGTRLTVL.

This clonotype was counted only a few times. CDR3 loop: CASSVFSHYEQYF. CDR3 nucleotide sequence: TGTGCCAGCAGTGTATTCAGCCACTACGAGCAGTACTTC. The gene calls are TRBV25-1 and TRBJ2-7; D uncertain. V lost 4 bases and J 3 bases, leaving 10 bases between the germline ends. The CDR3 covers 13 residues. Germline V gene sequence: CDR1 MGHDK, CDR2 SYGVNS.

The chain joins TRBV7-2 to TRBJ2-4, with 7 bases matching TRBD1. CDR1 and CDR2 from the germline V gene are SGHTA and FQGNSA. V lost 5 bases to trimming and J lost 7 bases; unmatched junction nucleotides: 2. This CDR3 spans 12 amino acids. CDR3 amino acids: CASSTDRNIQYF. CDR3 in DNA: TGTGCCAGCAGCACGGACAGGAACATTCAGTACTTC.

This clonotype was counted a single time. The V and J genes are TRBV20-1 and TRBJ2-5; no firm D call. The CDR3 is made up of 12 amino acids. Germline V gene lookup returns CDR1 DFQATT and CDR2 SNEGSKA (reference sequence). The V gene lost 6 bases and the J gene lost 0 bases, with 8 bases spanning the gap. CDR3 sequence reads: CSALTDQETQYF. In DNA, the CDR3 is TGCAGTGCCCTGACGGACCAAGAGACCCAGTACTTC.